Listed here is a single TCR beta chain. Its antigen is not known. A read error may produce the germline difference seen at one junction end. The germline gives CDR1 MNHEY, CDR2 SVGEGT. The CDR3 length is 12 residues. The data derive from a study of blood T cells in healthy people across ages. General study results and limits: Whereas aged donors had fewer naive CD4+ cells, long-lived donors had more of them and higher diversity.

Through a sample-barcoded 5' primer and a J-beta primer mix, a second PCR was run for about 6 to 11 cycles. TCRdb ran MiXCR on the 5' RACE reads and lists one entry per CDR3 protein. This sample has 1.5 million to 2 million distinct CDR3 sequences, with approximately 28% found just once. The chain uses TRBV6-2 or TRBV6-3 and TRBJ2-1; D unresolved. Sequenced sample: blood. This receptor was obtained from a woman aged 30 to 39 in good health. CDR3 residues: CAGSYSGVTQFF. CDR3 nucleotides: TGTGCCGGCAGTTACAGTGGGGTTACGCAGTTCTTC.